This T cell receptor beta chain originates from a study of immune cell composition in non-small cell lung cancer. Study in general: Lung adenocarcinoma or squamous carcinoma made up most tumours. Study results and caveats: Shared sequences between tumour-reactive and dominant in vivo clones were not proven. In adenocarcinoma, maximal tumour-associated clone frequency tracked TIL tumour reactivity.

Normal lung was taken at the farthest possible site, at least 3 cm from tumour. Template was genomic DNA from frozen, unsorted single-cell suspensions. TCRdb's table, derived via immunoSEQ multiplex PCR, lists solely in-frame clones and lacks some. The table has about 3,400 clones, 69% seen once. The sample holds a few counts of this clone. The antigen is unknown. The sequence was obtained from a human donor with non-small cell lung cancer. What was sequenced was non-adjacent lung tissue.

CDR3 in amino acids: CASSIGTGSYEQYF. The DNA of the CDR3 is TGTGCCAGTAGTATTGGGACAGGGAGCTACGAGCAGTACTTC. V usage is TRBV19 and J usage is TRBJ2-7, with TRBD1 matching over 9 bases. This CDR3 has 14 residues. V shed 3 bases and J 3 bases; nucleotides not matched to a gene: 3. Germline lookup yields CDR1 LNHDA and CDR2 SQIVND (reference sequence). The complete variable domain, with remaining parts taken from reference TRBV19 and TRBJ2-7, reads DGGITQSPKYLFRKEGQNVTLSCEQNLNHDAMYWYRQDPGQGLRLIYYSQIVNDFQKGDIAEGYSVSREKKESFPLTVTSAQKNPTAFYLCASSIGTGSYEQYFGPGTRLTVT.